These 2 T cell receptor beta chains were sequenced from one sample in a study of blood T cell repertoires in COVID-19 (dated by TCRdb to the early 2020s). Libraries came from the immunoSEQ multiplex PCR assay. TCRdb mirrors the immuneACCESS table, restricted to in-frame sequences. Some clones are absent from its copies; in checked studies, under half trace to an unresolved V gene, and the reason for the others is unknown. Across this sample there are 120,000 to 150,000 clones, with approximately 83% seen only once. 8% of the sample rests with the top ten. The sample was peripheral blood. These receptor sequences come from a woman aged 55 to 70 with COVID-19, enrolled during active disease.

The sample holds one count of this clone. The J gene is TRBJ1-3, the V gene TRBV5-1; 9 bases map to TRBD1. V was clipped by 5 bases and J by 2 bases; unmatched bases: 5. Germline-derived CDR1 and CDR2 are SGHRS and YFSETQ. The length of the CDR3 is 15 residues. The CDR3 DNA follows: TGCGCCAGCAGTCCTACAGGGGGCACTGGAAACACCATATATTTT. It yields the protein CASSPTGGTGNTIYF.

DNA of the CDR3: TGCGCCAGCAGCTTGATTCAGGGTGAAGCTTTCTTT. This translates into CASSLIQGEAFF. The chain couples TRBV5-1 to TRBJ1-1; tentative D call: TRBD1 (5 bases). Germline V CDR1 and CDR2: SGHRS, YFSETQ. Trimming took off 1 base at V and 7 bases at J, with 8 bases between the two ends. The CDR3 extends over 12 amino acids.